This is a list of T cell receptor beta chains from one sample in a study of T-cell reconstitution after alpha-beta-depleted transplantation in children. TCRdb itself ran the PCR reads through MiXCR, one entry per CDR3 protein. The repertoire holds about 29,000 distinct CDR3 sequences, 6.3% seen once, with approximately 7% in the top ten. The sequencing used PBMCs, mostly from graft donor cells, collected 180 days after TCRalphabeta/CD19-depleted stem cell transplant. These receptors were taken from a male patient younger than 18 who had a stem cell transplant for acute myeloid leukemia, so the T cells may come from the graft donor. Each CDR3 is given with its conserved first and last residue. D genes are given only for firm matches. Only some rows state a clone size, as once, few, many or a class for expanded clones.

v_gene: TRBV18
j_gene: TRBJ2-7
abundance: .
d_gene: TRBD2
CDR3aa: CASSPLAGVYEQYF
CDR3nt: TGTGCCAGCTCACCTTTAGCGGGGGTCTACGAGCAGTACTTC

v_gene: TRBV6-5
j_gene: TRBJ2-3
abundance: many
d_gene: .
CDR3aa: CAISQGDTQYF
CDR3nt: TGTGCCATTTCCCAGGGCGATACGCAGTATTTT

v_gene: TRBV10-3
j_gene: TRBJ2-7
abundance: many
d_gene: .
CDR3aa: CAILSGPTSYEQYF
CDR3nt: TGTGCCATCCTGAGCGGTCCCACATCCTACGAGCAGTACTTC

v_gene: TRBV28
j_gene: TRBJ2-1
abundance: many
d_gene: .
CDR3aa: CASSPRVNSDNEQFF
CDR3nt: TGTGCCAGCAGCCCCCGGGTTAATAGCGACAATGAGCAGTTCTTC

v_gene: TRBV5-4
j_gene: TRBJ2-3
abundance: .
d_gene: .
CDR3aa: CARGPAGTYTQYF
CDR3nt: TGTGCCAGGGGCCCCGCAGGGACATATACGCAGTATTTT

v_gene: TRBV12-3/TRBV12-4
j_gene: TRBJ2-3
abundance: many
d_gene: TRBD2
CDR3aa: CASSLVTGLAGLTDTQYF
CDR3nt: TGTGCCAGCAGTTTAGTGACCGGACTAGCGGGGCTCACAGATACGCAGTATTTT

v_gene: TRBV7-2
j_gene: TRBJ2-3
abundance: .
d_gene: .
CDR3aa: CASSSRSTGDTQYF
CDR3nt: TGTGCCAGCAGCTCCCGCAGCACAGGGGATACGCAGTATTTT

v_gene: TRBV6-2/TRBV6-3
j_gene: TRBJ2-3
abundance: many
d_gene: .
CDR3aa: CASTDRGLRGDTQYF
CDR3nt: TGTGCCAGCACCGATCGCGGTTTGAGGGGAGATACGCAGTATTTT

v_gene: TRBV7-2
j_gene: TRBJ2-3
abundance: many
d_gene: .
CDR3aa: CASSRLFTADTQYF
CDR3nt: TGTGCCAGCAGCCGCTTATTCACGGCAGATACGCAGTATTTT

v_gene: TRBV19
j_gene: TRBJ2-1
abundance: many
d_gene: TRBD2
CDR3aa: CASSRAGAGAEQFF
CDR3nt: TGTGCCAGTAGTAGAGCGGGAGCCGGCGCGGAGCAGTTCTTC

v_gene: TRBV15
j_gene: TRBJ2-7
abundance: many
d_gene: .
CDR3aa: CATSRDQSKREQYF
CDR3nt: TGTGCCACCAGCAGAGATCAGTCGAAACGGGAGCAGTACTTC

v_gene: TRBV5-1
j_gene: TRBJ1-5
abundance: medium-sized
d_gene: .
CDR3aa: CASSLEGRDQPQHF
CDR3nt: TGCGCCAGCAGCTTGGAGGGTAGAGATCAGCCCCAGCATTTT

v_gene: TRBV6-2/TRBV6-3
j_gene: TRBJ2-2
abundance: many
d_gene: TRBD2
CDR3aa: CASSPLAGGPTGELFF
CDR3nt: TGTGCCAGCAGCCCCCTAGCGGGAGGTCCCACCGGGGAGCTGTTTTTT

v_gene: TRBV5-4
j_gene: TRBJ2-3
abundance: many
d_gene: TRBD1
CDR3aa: CASSLGQGITDTQYF
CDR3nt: TGTGCCAGCAGCTTGGGACAGGGTATAACAGATACGCAGTATTTT

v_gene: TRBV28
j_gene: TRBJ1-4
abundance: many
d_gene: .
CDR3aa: CASSLVTGQVYEKLFF
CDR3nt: TGTGCCAGCAGTTTAGTTACAGGGCAAGTCTATGAAAAACTGTTTTTT

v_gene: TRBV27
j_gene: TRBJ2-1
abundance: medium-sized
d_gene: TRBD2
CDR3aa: CASSLGTSGRRRRGLNEQFF
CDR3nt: TGTGCCAGCAGTTTAGGGACTAGCGGGAGACGACGACGGGGGCTCAATGAGCAGTTCTTC

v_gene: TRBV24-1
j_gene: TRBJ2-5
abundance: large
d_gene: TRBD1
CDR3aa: CATGPGQGALETQYF
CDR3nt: TGTGCCACCGGTCCGGGACAGGGGGCCTTGGAGACCCAGTACTTC

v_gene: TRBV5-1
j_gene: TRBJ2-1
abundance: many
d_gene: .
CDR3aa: CASSYGVNEQFF
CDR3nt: TGCGCCAGCAGCTACGGAGTTAATGAGCAGTTCTTC

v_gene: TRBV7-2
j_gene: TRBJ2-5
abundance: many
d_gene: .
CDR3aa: CASSLNGGPETQYF
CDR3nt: TGTGCCAGCAGCTTAAACGGGGGCCCAGAGACCCAGTACTTC

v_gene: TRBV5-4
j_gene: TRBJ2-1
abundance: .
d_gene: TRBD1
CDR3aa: CASSLDRGDEQFF
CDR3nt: TGTGCCAGCAGTTTGGACAGGGGAGATGAGCAGTTCTTC

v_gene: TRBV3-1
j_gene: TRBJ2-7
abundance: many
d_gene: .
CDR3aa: CASTSGGYEQYF
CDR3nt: TGTGCCAGCACCTCTGGGGGCTACGAGCAGTACTTC

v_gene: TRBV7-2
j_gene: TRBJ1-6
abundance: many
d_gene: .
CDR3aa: CASSLFGRAASSYNSPLHF
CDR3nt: TGTGCCAGCAGCTTATTTGGGCGGGCCGCGAGCTCCTATAATTCACCCCTCCACTTT

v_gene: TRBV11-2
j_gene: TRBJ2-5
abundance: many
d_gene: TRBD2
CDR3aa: CASSFVLAGVNQETQYF
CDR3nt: TGTGCCAGCAGCTTCGTCTTAGCGGGGGTGAACCAAGAGACCCAGTACTTC

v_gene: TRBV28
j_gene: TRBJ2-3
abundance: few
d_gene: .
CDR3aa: CASGRPGLSTDTQYF
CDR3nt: TGTGCCAGCGGACGACCGGGACTCAGCACAGATACGCAGTATTTT

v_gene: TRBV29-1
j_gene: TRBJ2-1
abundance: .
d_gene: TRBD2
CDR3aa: CSVEGGLGVSGEQFF
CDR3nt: TGCAGCGTTGAAGGGGGACTAGGGGTCTCAGGGGAGCAGTTCTTC

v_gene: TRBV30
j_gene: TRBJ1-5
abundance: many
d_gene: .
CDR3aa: CAWSVESQPQHF
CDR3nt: TGTGCCTGGAGTGTGGAAAGTCAGCCCCAGCATTTT

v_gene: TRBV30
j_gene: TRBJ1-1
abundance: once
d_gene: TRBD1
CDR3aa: CAWTGQGRTEAFF
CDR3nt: TGTGCCTGGACGGGACAGGGAAGGACTGAAGCTTTCTTT

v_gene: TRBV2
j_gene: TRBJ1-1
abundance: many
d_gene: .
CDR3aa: CASRQLTVNTEAFF
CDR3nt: TGTGCCAGCAGGCAATTGACAGTTAACACTGAAGCTTTCTTT

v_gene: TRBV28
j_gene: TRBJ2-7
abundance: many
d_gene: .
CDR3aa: CASLTMGQGEQYF
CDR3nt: TGTGCCAGCCTCACCATGGGCCAGGGCGAGCAGTACTTC

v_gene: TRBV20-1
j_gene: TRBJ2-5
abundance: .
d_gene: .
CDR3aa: CCARILGETQYF
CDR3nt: TGCTGCGCTAGAATCCTAGGCGAGACCCAGTACTTC

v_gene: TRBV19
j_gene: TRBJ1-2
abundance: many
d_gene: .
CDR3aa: CASSINREDGYTF
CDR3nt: TGTGCCAGTAGTATCAACAGGGAAGATGGCTACACCTTC

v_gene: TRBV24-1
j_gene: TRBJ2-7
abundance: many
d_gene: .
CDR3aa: CATSDWPGSYEQYF
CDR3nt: TGTGCCACCAGTGATTGGCCAGGGTCCTACGAGCAGTACTTC

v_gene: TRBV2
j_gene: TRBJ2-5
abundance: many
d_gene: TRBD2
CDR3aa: CASSFPLAGGQTSPETHYF
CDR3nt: TGTGCCAGCAGTTTTCCGCTAGCGGGAGGGCAGACCTCCCCTGAGACCCACTACTTC

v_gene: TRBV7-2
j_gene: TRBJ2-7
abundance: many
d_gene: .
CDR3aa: CASSLPHSYEQYF
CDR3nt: TGTGCCAGCAGCTTGCCACACTCCTACGAGCAGTACTTC

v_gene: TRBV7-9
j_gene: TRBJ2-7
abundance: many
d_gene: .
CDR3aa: CASSYAPLAEQYF
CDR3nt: TGTGCCAGCAGCTACGCCCCACTTGCCGAGCAGTACTTC

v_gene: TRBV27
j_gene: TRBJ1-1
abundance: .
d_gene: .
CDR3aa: CASSYWTGTEAFF
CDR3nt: TGTGCCAGCAGTTATTGGACCGGGACTGAAGCTTTCTTT

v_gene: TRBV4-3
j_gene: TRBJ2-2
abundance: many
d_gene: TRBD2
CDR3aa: CASSQDFTTSGVNTGELFF
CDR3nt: TGCGCCAGCAGCCAAGATTTTACTACTAGCGGGGTGAACACCGGGGAGCTGTTTTTT

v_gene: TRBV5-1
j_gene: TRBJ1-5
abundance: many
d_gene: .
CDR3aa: CAPPKGGVRPQHF
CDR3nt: TGCGCTCCCCCGAAGGGAGGGGTTCGGCCCCAGCATTTT

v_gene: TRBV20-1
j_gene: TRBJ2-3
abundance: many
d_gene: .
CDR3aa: CSANPSSGVVPDTQYF
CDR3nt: TGCAGTGCTAACCCCTCGTCGGGAGTCGTCCCAGATACGCAGTATTTT

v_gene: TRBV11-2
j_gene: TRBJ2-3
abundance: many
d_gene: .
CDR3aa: CASSPRQHPDTQYF
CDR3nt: TGTGCCAGCAGCCCCCGACAGCATCCAGATACGCAGTATTTT

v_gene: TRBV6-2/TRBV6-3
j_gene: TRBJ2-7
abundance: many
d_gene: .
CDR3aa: CASKNSPSYEQYF
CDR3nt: TGTGCCAGCAAGAACAGCCCGTCGTACGAGCAGTACTTC

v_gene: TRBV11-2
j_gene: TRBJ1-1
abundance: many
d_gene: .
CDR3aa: CASSRPDFTEAFF
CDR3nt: TGTGCCAGCAGCAGACCGGATTTCACTGAAGCTTTCTTT